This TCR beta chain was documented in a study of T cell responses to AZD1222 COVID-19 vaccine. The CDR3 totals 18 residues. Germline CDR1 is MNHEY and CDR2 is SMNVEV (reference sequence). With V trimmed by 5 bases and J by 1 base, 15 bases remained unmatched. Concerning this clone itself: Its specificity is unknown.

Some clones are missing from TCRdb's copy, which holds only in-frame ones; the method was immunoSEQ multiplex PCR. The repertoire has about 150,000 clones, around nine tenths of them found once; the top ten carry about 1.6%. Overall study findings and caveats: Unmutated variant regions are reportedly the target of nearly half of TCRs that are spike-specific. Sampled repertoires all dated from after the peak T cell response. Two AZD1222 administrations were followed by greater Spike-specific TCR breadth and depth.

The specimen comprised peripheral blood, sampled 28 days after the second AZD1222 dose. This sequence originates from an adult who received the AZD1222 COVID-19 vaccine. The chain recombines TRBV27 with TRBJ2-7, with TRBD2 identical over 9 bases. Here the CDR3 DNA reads TGTGCCAGCAGTCCCCGGGTTAGCGGGAGTGCTCCTTCCTACGAGCAGTACTTC. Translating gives CASSPRVSGSAPSYEQYF.